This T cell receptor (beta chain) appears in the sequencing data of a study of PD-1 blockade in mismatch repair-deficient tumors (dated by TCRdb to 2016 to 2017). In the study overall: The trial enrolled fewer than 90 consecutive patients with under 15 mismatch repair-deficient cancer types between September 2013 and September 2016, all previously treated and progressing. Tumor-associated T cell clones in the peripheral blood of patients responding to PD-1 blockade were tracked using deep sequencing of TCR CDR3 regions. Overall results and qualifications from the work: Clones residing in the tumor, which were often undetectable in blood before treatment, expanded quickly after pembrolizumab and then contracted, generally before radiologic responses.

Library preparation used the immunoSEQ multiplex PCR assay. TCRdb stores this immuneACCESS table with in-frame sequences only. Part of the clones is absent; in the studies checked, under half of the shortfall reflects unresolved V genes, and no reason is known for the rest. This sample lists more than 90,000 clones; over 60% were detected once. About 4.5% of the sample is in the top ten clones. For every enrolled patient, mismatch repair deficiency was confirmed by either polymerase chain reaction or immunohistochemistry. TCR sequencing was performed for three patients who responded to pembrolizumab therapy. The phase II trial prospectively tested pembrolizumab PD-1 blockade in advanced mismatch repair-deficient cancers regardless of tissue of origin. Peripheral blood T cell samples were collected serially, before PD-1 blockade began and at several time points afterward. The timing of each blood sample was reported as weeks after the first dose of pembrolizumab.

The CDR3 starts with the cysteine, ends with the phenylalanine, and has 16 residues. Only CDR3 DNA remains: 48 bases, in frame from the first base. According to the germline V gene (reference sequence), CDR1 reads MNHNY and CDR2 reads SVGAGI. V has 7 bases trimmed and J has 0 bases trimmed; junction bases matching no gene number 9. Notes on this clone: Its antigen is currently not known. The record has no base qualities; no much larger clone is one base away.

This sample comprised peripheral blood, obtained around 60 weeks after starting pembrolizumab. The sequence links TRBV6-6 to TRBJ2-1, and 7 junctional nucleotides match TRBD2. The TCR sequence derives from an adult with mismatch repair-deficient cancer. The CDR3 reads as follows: CASTYLAGSSYNEQFF. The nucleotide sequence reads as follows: TGTGCCAGCACCTATTTAGCGGGTAGCTCCTACAATGAGCAGTTCTTC.